This T cell receptor beta chain appears in the sequencing data of a study of cytomegalovirus exposure and HLA in healthy donors. The PCR made use of 60 Vbeta and 13 Jbeta primers. Using immunoSEQ multiplex PCR, the repertoire was profiled, and TCRdb retains in-frame clones only, with some absent. The repertoire holds tens of thousands of clones, with 85% to 90% as singletons. Healthy donors of bone marrow made up the group. Study outcomes and limitations: Donors were assumed by presence/absence analyses to have roughly uniform sequencing depth. Certain indistinguishable V segments, among them TRBV6-2 and TRBV6-3, were excluded.

Germline values: CDR1 SGHNT, CDR2 YYREEE (reference sequence). Deletions cut 4 bases from V and 8 bases from J, with 16 bases between. The CDR3 totals 14 residues. With respect to this clone: Its antigen is not identified.

The sequencing sample was made of PBMCs. This receptor was identified in a female donor in good health and CMV-seronegative. V is TRBV5-4 and J is TRBJ2-1; tentative D call: TRBD2 (6 bases). This CDR3 reads CASSPKAGTDEQFF. The CDR3 DNA follows: TGTGCCAGCAGCCCAAAGGCGGGGACCGATGAGCAGTTCTTC. Based on the CDR3 plus reference TRBV5-4 and TRBJ2-1, the full variable domain is ETGVTQSPTHLIKTRGQQVTLRCSSQSGHNTVSWYQQALGQGPQFIFQYYREEENGRGNFPPRFSGLQFPNYSSELNVNALELDDSALYLCASSPKAGTDEQFFGPGTRLTVL.